The 22 T cell receptor beta chains reported below all come from one sample, sequenced in a study of blood T cell repertoires in COVID-19. This table comes from immunoSEQ multiplex PCR, and its TCRdb copy is limited to in-frame clones, with some not included. The sample contains a few hundred thousand clones, around nine tenths of which appear only once. Source material: PBMCs or T cells enriched from blood (not recorded which). These receptors originate from a woman aged 45 to 65 who had recovered from COVID-19.

V gene TRBV28 combines with J gene TRBJ2-7, with 7 bases fitting TRBD1. With 5 bases clipped from V and 3 bases from J, the junction kept 13 bases outside the gene matches. There are 16 residues in the CDR3. Germline CDR1 is MDHEN and CDR2 is SYDVKM. DNA for the CDR3: TGTGCCAGCAGTGTAGGCCCCGGGACAGATAACTACGAGCAGTACTTC. Protein product: CASSVGPGTDNYEQYF.

J is TRBJ2-7 and V is TRBV5-1, with a tentative D call TRBD1 (6 bases). The CDR3 sequence is 13 residues long. CDR1 and CDR2 from the germline V gene are SGHRS and YFSETQ. V was trimmed by 3 bases and J by 1 base, leaving 8 bases between them. The chain's CDR3 is CASSSGQSYEQYF. DNA for the CDR3: TGCGCCAGCAGCTCAGGACAGTCCTACGAGCAGTACTTC.

This chain uses TRBV9 with TRBJ2-6; the D gene is possibly TRBD2 (5 bases). V dropped 4 bases and J dropped 0 bases, with 11 bases sitting between them. Per germline, CDR1 SGDLS and CDR2 YYNGEE. The CDR3 is made up of 16 amino acids. The CDR3, as DNA: TGTGCCAGCAGCTCCAGACGGGACTCTGGGGCCAACGTCCTGACTTTC. Translated: CASSSRRDSGANVLTF.

The rearrangement links TRBV18 to TRBJ2-7, with TRBD1 matching 9 bases. The CDR3 loop spans 14 amino acids. V lost 6 bases and J lost 1; bases outside the gene matches: 4. The germline V gene encodes CDR1 KGHSH and CDR2 LQKENI. CDR3 sequence reads: CASSTGGGSYEQYF. In nucleotides, the CDR3 is TGTGCCAGCTCTACAGGGGGCGGGTCCTACGAGCAGTACTTC.

On this clone itself: Additional DNA sequences in this sample encode the identical CDR3. The chain joins TRBV5-4 to TRBJ2-7; tentatively, D is TRBD2 (6 bases). The CDR3 length is 14 residues. The germline V gene has CDR1 SGHNT and CDR2 YYREEE (reference sequence). V was shortened by 2 bases and J by 2 bases, with 11 bases between the two germline ends. CDR3 DNA: TGTGCCAGCAGCTTTAGCGGACAACCCTACGAGCAGTACTTC. Protein sequence: CASSFSGQPYEQYF.

The V call is TRBV7-3, the J call TRBJ2-7; D possibly corresponds to TRBD1 (5 bases). This CDR3 has 13 amino acids. V lost 5 bases to trimming and J lost 7 bases, with 15 bases between them. Germline lookup yields CDR1 SGHTA and CDR2 FQGTGA. CDR3: CASSLSTGFEQYF. CDR3 coding DNA: TGTGCCAGCAGCCTAAGTACAGGATTTGAGCAGTACTTC. The variable domain in full, completed from reference TRBV7-3 and TRBJ2-7, reads GAGVSQTPSNKVTEKGKYVELRCDPISGHTALYWYRQSLGQGPEFLIYFQGTGAADDSGLPNDRFFAVRPEGSVSTLKIQRTERGDSAVYLCASSLSTGFEQYFGPGTRLTVT.

The V call is TRBV6-5, the J call TRBJ1-2, with 7 bases aligning to TRBD1. Germline-derived CDR1 and CDR2 are MNHEY and SVGAGI. This CDR3 region has 14 residues. V lost 2 bases, J lost 6 bases, and 6 bases stayed unmatched. The CDR3 sequence: CASSYATGKDGYTF. CDR3 DNA sequence: TGTGCCAGCAGTTACGCGACAGGGAAGGATGGCTACACCTTC.

V is TRBV3-1 (or the pseudogene TRBV3-2) and J is TRBJ1-1; D may be TRBD1 (6 bases). The CDR3 sequence is 13 residues long. V was shortened by 4 bases and J by 6 bases, with 12 bases between the two germline ends. Germline assignment: CDR1 LGHDT and CDR2 YNNKEL (reference sequence). CDR3 sequence (DNA): TGTGCCAGCAGCCCACAGGGCTCGTCTGAAGCTTTCTTT. This encodes CASSPQGSSEAFF.

CDR3 bases: TGCAGCGTTGGCAGGTCTGGGGCCAACGTCCTGACTTTC. Translation: CSVGRSGANVLTF. V and J are TRBV29-1 and TRBJ2-6; D not certain. The CDR3 runs to 13 residues. V was shortened by 4 bases and J by 1 base, with 5 bases between the two germline ends. Germline V gene sequence: CDR1 SQVTM, CDR2 ANQGSEA. Using reference TRBV29-1 and TRBJ2-6 for the parts outside the CDR3, the full variable domain is SAVISQKPSRDICQRGTSLTIQCQVDSQVTMMFWYRQQPGQSLTLIATANQGSEATYESGFVIDKFPISRPNLTFSTLTVSNMSPEDSSIYLCSVGRSGANVLTFGAGSRLTVL.

This sequence joins TRBV7-3 and TRBJ2-1; D ambiguous. Germline CDR1 and CDR2: SGHTA and FQGTGA. This CDR3 spans 13 amino acids. Trimming stripped 5 bases from V and 8 bases from J, with 13 bases between. In DNA form, the CDR3 reads TGTGCCAGCAGCCCAGGTGCCGCCTATGAGCAGTTCTTC. This codes for CASSPGAAYEQFF. Variable domain in full (rest from reference TRBV7-3 and TRBJ2-1): GAGVSQTPSNKVTEKGKYVELRCDPISGHTALYWYRQSLGQGPEFLIYFQGTGAADDSGLPNDRFFAVRPEGSVSTLKIQRTERGDSAVYLCASSPGAAYEQFFGPGTRLTVL.

The rearrangement uses TRBV29-1 and TRBJ2-3; D is unresolved. With 4 bases removed from V and 8 bases from J, the gap between germline ends came to 13 bases. Per the germline V gene, CDR1 is SQVTM and CDR2 is ANQGSEA. This CDR3 has 12 residues. CDR3 residues: CSVGSQAGTQYF. CDR3 bases: TGCAGCGTTGGGTCCCAGGCCGGTACGCAGTATTTT.

The V and J genes are TRBV9 and TRBJ1-6, with 9 positions matching TRBD1. J was trimmed by 10 bases and V by 2 bases; bases with no gene match: 7. Looked up from germline, CDR1 is SGDLS and CDR2 is YYNGEE. The length of the CDR3 is 15 residues. CDR3 DNA: TGTGCCAGCAGCGTCGGGACAGGGTCTGAGTCACCCCTCCACTTT. Translation gives CASSVGTGSESPLHF.

The chain links TRBV15 to TRBJ1-5; 9 bases are shared with TRBD1. Looked up from germline, CDR1 is LNHNV and CDR2 is YYDKDF (reference sequence). V gave up 7 bases and J gave up 5 bases; unmatched junction bases: 18. This CDR3 has 18 amino acids. CDR3 amino acids: CATNPGTGYSHRDQPQHF. The CDR3 bases are TGTGCCACCAACCCCGGGACAGGGTATTCGCATCGGGATCAGCCCCAGCATTTT.

This sequence joins TRBV5-5 and TRBJ2-1, with TRBD2 matching over 7 bases. The CDR3 runs to 14 residues. V lost 3 bases and J lost 8; bases outside the gene matches: 8. Germline V gene lookup returns CDR1 SGHKS and CDR2 YYEKEE (reference sequence). CDR3 sequence reads: CASSWETSRDEQFF. CDR3 sequence (DNA): TGTGCCAGCAGCTGGGAGACTAGCAGAGATGAGCAGTTCTTC.

This clone was picked up one time. V and J are TRBV12-5 and TRBJ1-5, with TRBD1 matching 7 bases. CDR3 length: 19 residues. Germline V gene sequence: CDR1 LGHNT, CDR2 FRNRAP. V shed 1 base and J 2 bases; nucleotides not matched to a gene: 14. The CDR3 region is CASGLGAPGTDRRNQPQHF. In DNA form, the CDR3 reads TGTGCTAGTGGTTTGGGGGCTCCCGGGACAGATCGACGCAATCAGCCCCAGCATTTT.

The chain links TRBV19 to TRBJ2-3; 8 bases align to TRBD1. The germline CDR1 and CDR2 sequences are LNHDA and SQIVND (reference sequence). This CDR3 is 14 amino acids long. V lost 3 bases and J lost 4; bases outside the gene matches: 3. The CDR3 sequence: CASSMWDRPDTQYF. The CDR3 DNA follows: TGTGCCAGTAGTATGTGGGACAGGCCAGATACGCAGTATTTT.

J is TRBJ1-5 and V is TRBV28; 11 nucleotides align to TRBD1. Germline lookup yields CDR1 MDHEN and CDR2 SYDVKM. The V segment lost 5 bases and the J segment 5 bases; nucleotides outside the gene matches: 14. This CDR3 is built from 18 residues. The CDR3 sequence: CASSPTGTGGYYHQPQHF. Written as DNA, the CDR3 is TGTGCCAGCAGTCCCACCGGGACAGGGGGTTATTATCATCAGCCCCAGCATTTT.

This clone has just one count. The chain recombines TRBV10-1 with TRBJ2-3; TRBD2 might be the D (5 bases). The V end was cut by 2 bases, the J end by 1 base, with 13 bases between. The CDR3 totals 16 residues. Germline-derived CDR1 and CDR2 are WNHNN and SYGVQD (reference sequence). CDR3 bases: TGCGCCAGCAGTGAGGGAGGATCTACAGGCACAGATACGCAGTATTTT. It translates to CASSEGGSTGTDTQYF.

The chain couples TRBV28 to TRBJ2-5; 8 bases fit TRBD1. V was clipped by 3 bases and J by 5 bases; unmatched bases: 14. Germline V gene data show CDR1 as MDHEN and CDR2 as SYDVKM. The CDR3 loop spans 17 amino acids. The CDR3 sequence: CASSFRTGTISAETQYF. The CDR3 nucleotides are TGTGCCAGCAGTTTTCGGACAGGGACCATATCAGCGGAGACCCAGTACTTC.

The chain combines TRBV29-1 with TRBJ1-2, with D tentatively TRBD1 (5 bases). The germline V gene encodes CDR1 SQVTM and CDR2 ANQGSEA. The germline V and J ends were trimmed by 6 bases and 4 bases, with 12 bases remaining between them. This CDR3 spans 12 amino acids. As DNA, the CDR3 is TGCAGCGTCCGAGGACAAAGCTATGGCTACACCTTC. Translation: CSVRGQSYGYTF.

This rearrangement joins TRBV6-6 to TRBJ1-5, with 8 bases that match TRBD1. Germline lookup yields CDR1 MNHNY and CDR2 SVGAGI (reference sequence). Trimming cost V 5 bases and J 2 bases; bases outside gene matches: 11. The CDR3 covers 17 residues. The CDR3, as DNA: TGTGCCAGCAGTCGGGACAGGCCGAACATGGGCAATCAGCCCCAGCATTTT. Encoded protein: CASSRDRPNMGNQPQHF.

V usage is TRBV2 and J usage is TRBJ1-3, with 7 bases identical to TRBD1. CDR1 is SNHLY, CDR2 FYNNEI, per germline. The junction had 12 bases not matched to a gene; V was cut back by 3 bases and J by 7 bases. The CDR3 spans 16 residues. CDR3 bases: TGTGCCAGCAGTGAGGAGGGGACAGCAATTGGGAACACCATATATTTT. This gives the protein CASSEEGTAIGNTIYF.